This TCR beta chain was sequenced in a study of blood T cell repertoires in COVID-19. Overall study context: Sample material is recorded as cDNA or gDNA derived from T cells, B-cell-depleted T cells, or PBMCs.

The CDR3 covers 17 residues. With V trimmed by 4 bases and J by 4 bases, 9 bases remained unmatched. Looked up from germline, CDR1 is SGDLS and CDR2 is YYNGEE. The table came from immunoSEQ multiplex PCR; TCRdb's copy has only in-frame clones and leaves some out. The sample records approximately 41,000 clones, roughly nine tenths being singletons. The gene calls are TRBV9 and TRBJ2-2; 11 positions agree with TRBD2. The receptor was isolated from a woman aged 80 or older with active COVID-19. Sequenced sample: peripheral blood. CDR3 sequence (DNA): TGTGCCAGCAGCCCCCGTTTGACTAGCGGGGTCACCGGGGAGCTGTTTTTT. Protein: CASSPRLTSGVTGELFF. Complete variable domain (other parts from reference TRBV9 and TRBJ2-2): DSGVTQTPKHLITATGQRVTLRCSPRSGDLSVYWYQQSLDQGLQFLIQYYNGEERAKGNILERFSAQQFPDLHSELNLSSLELGDSALYFCASSPRLTSGVTGELFFGEGSRLTVL.